This T cell receptor (beta chain) was sequenced in a study of Ad26.COV2.S vaccination and SARS-CoV-2 variants. Study details: Administration of Ad26.COV2.S was intramuscular, either once or twice 56 days apart.

The ends lost 2 bases at V and 2 bases at J; junction bases unmatched: 5. This CDR3 is 16 amino acids long. The germline CDR1 and CDR2 sequences are LGHNA and YNFKEQ. The repertoire was sequenced with immunoSEQ multiplex PCR; TCRdb's copy has only in-frame clones and lacks some. Counted here are 200,000 to 250,000 clones, approximately 88% occurring once; the ten biggest clones make up about 10%. Treatment denoted: around 19 received Ad26.COV2.S at low or high dose, single or two shots; about 5 received placebo; per-sample allocation not given. Sampling occurred on day 63 after the first vaccine or placebo injection. The individual, an adult aged 18-55 years, was a donor in Boston.

Sequencing was performed on peripheral blood, taken in a trial of Ad26.COV2.S vaccine versus placebo. The V call is TRBV4-2, the J call TRBJ2-3; 9 bases are a match to TRBD2. This TCR was sampled from a person between 18 and 65 years old who received the Ad26.COV2.S COVID-19 vaccine or a placebo. The CDR3 nucleotides read TGTGCCAGCAGCCAACAGCGGGAGGATTCCACAGATACGCAGTATTTT. Amino acid sequence: CASSQQREDSTDTQYF.